The sequence of this T cell receptor beta chain was determined in a study of early T cells in non-severe SARS-CoV-2 infection. Each CDR3 protein gets one entry after TCRdb re-called the 5' RACE reads with MiXCR. Among approximately 62,000 distinct CDR3 sequences listed, about 12% were seen once. CDR1 is SGHRS, CDR2 YFSETQ, per germline. Trimming left V 1 base short and J 0 bases short, with 14 bases between. This CDR3 is 17 amino acids long. The sequencing sample was made of whole blood. The V call is TRBV5-1, the J call TRBJ1-3; D is unclear. This TCR was recovered from an adult who was a healthcare worker with PCR-confirmed SARS-CoV-2 infection or an uninfected control (not recorded which). The CDR3 DNA follows: TGCGCCAGCAGCTTGTCCGCCGAAGGACGCTCTGGAAACACCATATATTTT. Its protein product is CASSLSAEGRSGNTIYF. The variable domain in full, completed from reference TRBV5-1 and TRBJ1-3, reads KAGVTQTPRYLIKTRGQQVTLSCSPISGHRSVSWYQQTPGQGLQFLFEYFSETQRNKGNFPGRFSGRQFSNSRSEMNVSTLELGDSALYLCASSLSAEGRSGNTIYFGEGSWLTVV.